The T cell receptor beta chain under discussion was sequenced for a study of cytomegalovirus exposure and HLA in healthy donors. Findings and caveats of the study: Earlier results showed most TCR beta V segments being productive about 87% or about 30% of the time.

Concerning this clone itself: The antigen remains undetermined.

The PCR was carried out with 60 Vbeta primers and 13 Jbeta primers. Repertoires were generated with immunoSEQ multiplex PCR, while TCRdb's copy carries only in-frame clones and drops some. This table holds about 57,000 clones, roughly 84% found once. There are 13 residues in the CDR3. Trimming left V 0 bases short and J 1 base short, with 3 bases between. CDR1 MNHNS and CDR2 SASEGT come from the germline V gene. This sequence originates from a young man in good health and CMV-seronegative. The genes are TRBV6-1 and TRBJ1-1; no definite D call. The specimen sequenced was PBMCs. The CDR3 coding sequence is TGTGCCAGCAGTGAAGCCAGGAACACTGAAGCTTTCTTT. It encodes CASSEARNTEAFF.